These 30 T cell receptor beta chains were sequenced from one sample in a study of control samples from healthy donors and cancer patients. Here immunoSEQ multiplex PCR was the method, and the copy in TCRdb shows in-frame clones only, minus some. This table has tens of thousands of clones, nearly 90% appearing once. Sequencing input: formalin-fixed, paraffin-embedded tissue. Receptors were obtained from a female donor with melanoma.

The J gene is TRBJ1-2, the V gene TRBV10-3, with 10 bases identical to TRBD1. The CDR3 extends over 13 amino acids. Germline CDR1 ENHRY, CDR2 SYGVKD. The trim removed 5 bases at V and 8 bases at J, leaving 5 bases unmatched. The CDR3 spells CAISQGQGLGYTF. DNA of the CDR3: TGTGCCATCAGTCAGGGACAGGGGCTGGGCTACACCTTC.

V usage is TRBV18 and J usage is TRBJ2-7, with TRBD2 identical over 14 bases. Germline loops: CDR1 KGHSH, CDR2 LQKENI. Trimming cost V 3 bases and J 4 bases; bases outside gene matches: 5. The CDR3 loop spans 16 amino acids. As DNA, the CDR3 is TGTGCCAGCTCACCTGGGACTAGCGGGAGAAAATACGAGCAGTACTTC. Its protein product is CASSPGTSGRKYEQYF.

The CDR3: CASSWDYSYNEQFF. The DNA for the CDR3 is TGTGCCAGCAGCTGGGACTACTCCTACAATGAGCAGTTCTTC. The genes are TRBV7-2 and TRBJ2-1, with 7 bases aligning to TRBD2. The CDR3 is 14 residues long. Germline loops: CDR1 SGHTA, CDR2 FQGNSA. The V segment lost 4 bases and the J segment 0 bases; nucleotides outside the gene matches: 0.

The chain employs TRBV5-1 and TRBJ2-3, with D unclear. CDR1 and CDR2 (germline): SGHRS, YFSETQ. The CDR3 sequence is 13 residues long. V was cut by 1 base and J by 5 bases, with 8 bases left in between. CDR3 sequence reads: CASSLQVEDTQYF. CDR3 sequence (DNA): TGCGCCAGCAGCTTGCAAGTAGAAGATACGCAGTATTTT.

This chain joins TRBV2 and TRBJ2-3; no definite D call. Germline V gene sequence: CDR1 SNHLY, CDR2 FYNNEI. The CDR3 is 15 amino acids. Trimming shortened V by 6 bases and J by 1 base, and 14 bases separated the two germline ends. CDR3: CASSDLRWGTDTQYF. In DNA form, the CDR3 reads TGTGCCAGCAGCGATCTCCGGTGGGGCACAGATACGCAGTATTTT.

The chain links TRBV6-1 to TRBJ1-3, with D possibly TRBD1 on 6 matching bases. Per germline, CDR1 MNHNS and CDR2 SASEGT. V was trimmed by 4 bases and J by 2 bases, leaving 18 bases between them. This CDR3 region has 17 residues. The CDR3 is CASSGGRGFSPGNTIYF. CDR3 sequence (DNA): TGTGCCAGCAGTGGGGGAAGGGGGTTTTCCCCTGGAAACACCATATATTTT.

V is TRBV27 and J is TRBJ2-7, with D perhaps TRBD1 (5 bases). Trimming removed 3 bases at V and 0 bases at J, with 12 bases between. Germline V gene sequence: CDR1 MNHEY, CDR2 SMNVEV (reference sequence). CDR3 size: 15 residues. CDR3 nucleotides: TGTGCCAGCAGTTTCTGGCAGGGAAGCTCCTACGAGCAGTACTTC. Its translation is CASSFWQGSSYEQYF.

The chain links TRBV29-1 to TRBJ2-6; TRBD2 matches 10 bases. The junction had 12 bases not matched to a gene; V was cut back by 2 bases and J by 2 bases. Germline loops: CDR1 SQVTM, CDR2 ANQGSEA. CDR3 size: 19 residues. CDR3 loop: CSVEWLGLAGDTGANVLTF. The CDR3 nucleotides are TGCAGCGTTGAATGGCTCGGCCTAGCGGGAGATACTGGGGCCAACGTCCTGACTTTC.

This clone came up once. The V gene is TRBV2, the J gene TRBJ1-1; no clear D gene. The germline gives CDR1 SNHLY, CDR2 FYNNEI. Trimming removed 4 bases from V and 7 bases from J, with 10 bases in between. This CDR3 region has 12 residues. CDR3: CASSVGLGEAFF. DNA of the CDR3: TGTGCCAGCAGTGTCGGACTAGGTGAAGCTTTCTTT.

The chain employs TRBV4-2 and TRBJ2-1, with D unresolved. With 1 base removed from V and 10 bases from J, the gap between germline ends came to 11 bases. Germline lookup yields CDR1 LGHNA and CDR2 YNFKEQ. The CDR3 sequence is 13 residues long. CDR3 amino acids: CASSQAVPAEQFF. In DNA form, the CDR3 reads TGTGCCAGCAGCCAAGCGGTTCCCGCGGAGCAGTTCTTC.

This chain links TRBV6-2 or TRBV6-3 with TRBJ1-5; no reliable D call. V dropped 0 bases and J dropped 1 base, with 13 bases sitting between them. Germline CDR1 is MNHEY and CDR2 is SVGEGT. The CDR3 is 17 amino acids. This chain's CDR3 is CASSYSIRRSSNQPQHF. The CDR3 DNA is TGTGCCAGCAGTTACTCGATTCGGCGGAGCAGCAATCAGCCCCAGCATTTT.

The CDR3 loop is CASSFPDRANYGYTF. The CDR3 DNA follows: TGCGCCAGCAGCTTCCCTGACAGGGCCAACTATGGCTACACCTTC. This rearrangement joins TRBV4-1 to TRBJ1-2; 7 bases match TRBD1. The ends lost 5 bases at V and 2 bases at J; junction bases unmatched: 8. The germline V gene encodes CDR1 MGHRA and CDR2 YSYEKL. There are 15 residues in the CDR3.

The chain carries TRBV5-6 and TRBJ2-3; D possibly corresponds to TRBD2 (5 bases). There are 14 residues in the CDR3. CDR1 SGHDT and CDR2 YYEEEE come from the germline V gene. The V end was cut by 5 bases, the J end by 2 bases, with 12 bases between. The CDR3, as DNA: TGTGCCAGCAGACCCGGACTTTACACAGATACGCAGTATTTT. It specifies CASRPGLYTDTQYF. Full variable domain (rest looked up from reference TRBV5-6 and TRBJ2-3): DAGVTQSPTHLIKTRGQQVTLRCSPKSGHDTVSWYQQALGQGPQFIFQYYEEEERQRGNFPDRFSGHQFPNYSSELNVNALLLGDSALYLCASRPGLYTDTQYFGPGTRLTVL.

The CDR3 DNA reads TGCGCCAGCAGCTTTGGGACGAACACCGGGGAGCTGTTTTTT. Amino acids: CASSFGTNTGELFF. The genes are TRBV5-1 and TRBJ2-2; D is uncertain. Trimming shortened V by 2 bases and J by 0 bases, and 5 bases separated the two germline ends. CDR3 length equals 14 residues. Germline CDR1 is SGHRS and CDR2 is YFSETQ.

This clone was found once. The chain joins TRBV7-2 to TRBJ1-1; tentative D call: TRBD1 (5 bases). Germline CDR1 and CDR2: SGHTA and FQGNSA. Between the trimmed V and J ends, which lost 7 bases and 1 base, there was a span of 10 bases. The CDR3 covers 13 residues. This chain's CDR3 is CASTHRRNTEAFF. The CDR3 DNA sequence: TGTGCCAGCACACACAGGAGGAACACTGAAGCTTTCTTT.

The V call is TRBV11-2, the J call TRBJ2-7; D remains ambiguous. The CDR3 spans 13 residues. Germline CDR1 SGHAT, CDR2 FQNNGV. V was shortened by 1 base and J by 6 bases, with 10 bases between the two germline ends. The CDR3 is CASSLGRTVEQYF. CDR3 nucleotides: TGTGCCAGCAGCTTAGGACGGACGGTCGAGCAGTACTTC.

V and J are TRBV6-1 and TRBJ1-2; D unresolved. Germline V gives CDR1 MNHNS, CDR2 SASEGT. This CDR3 is 14 amino acids long. Trimming stripped 0 bases from V and 4 bases from J, with 9 bases between. CDR3 nucleotides: TGTGCCAGCAGTGAAGCGCCGAACAGCTATGGCTACACCTTC. This encodes CASSEAPNSYGYTF.

The V gene is TRBV7-2, the J gene TRBJ2-5, with D hard to call. Germline-derived CDR1 and CDR2 are SGHTA and FQGNSA. This CDR3 is 14 amino acids long. V dropped 6 bases and J dropped 4 bases, with 15 bases sitting between them. CDR3 DNA: TGTGCCAGCAGTATCTGGGGTGGCCCAGAGACCCAGTACTTC. The encoded protein is CASSIWGGPETQYF.

V is TRBV9 and J is TRBJ1-4; TRBD1 might be the D (6 bases). The CDR3 length is 15 residues. Between the trimmed V and J ends, which lost 4 bases and 4 bases, there was a span of 14 bases. Germline V gives CDR1 SGDLS, CDR2 YYNGEE. CDR3 sequence: CASSQGGGHNEKLFF. The CDR3 region has the DNA TGTGCCAGCAGCCAAGGGGGAGGTCATAATGAAAAACTGTTTTTT.

This clone was observed a single time. The chain joins TRBV29-1 to TRBJ1-2; D may be TRBD1 (6 bases). The CDR3 has 11 amino acids. The V gene's germline CDR1 is SQVTM and CDR2 ANQGSEA. The V and J ends lost 4 bases and 7 bases respectively, with 10 bases between them. CDR3 DNA sequence: TGCAGCGTTGGGGGGCGCAGTGGCTACACCTTC. Its translation: CSVGGRSGYTF. The whole variable domain, remainder taken from reference TRBV29-1 and TRBJ1-2, is SAVISQKPSRDICQRGTSLTIQCQVDSQVTMMFWYRQQPGQSLTLIATANQGSEATYESGFVIDKFPISRPNLTFSTLTVSNMSPEDSSIYLCSVGGRSGYTFGSGTRLTVV.

This clone was recorded once. This chain connects TRBV3-1 (or the pseudogene TRBV3-2) to TRBJ2-5; D possibly corresponds to TRBD1 (5 bases). Germline CDR1 is LGHDT and CDR2 is YNNKEL (reference sequence). The CDR3 consists of 15 residues. Trimming stripped 1 base from V and 0 bases from J, with 9 bases between. CDR3 residues: CASSQGTGNQETQYF. CDR3 DNA: TGTGCCAGCAGCCAAGGCACAGGTAACCAAGAGACCCAGTACTTC.

This clone was seen just once. The chain joins TRBV10-3 to TRBJ1-1; the D gene is possibly TRBD1 (6 bases). The CDR3 length is 15 residues. Germline V gene lookup returns CDR1 ENHRY and CDR2 SYGVKD. Trimming took off 3 bases at V and 1 base at J, with 12 bases between the two ends. The DNA of the CDR3 is TGTGCCATCAGTGAAGGGGGGTCTTCGAACACTGAAGCTTTCTTT. Protein sequence: CAISEGGSSNTEAFF.

This chain connects TRBV5-1 to TRBJ1-1; a weak D match, TRBD1 (6 bases). This CDR3 has 14 residues. V was clipped by 7 bases and J by 7 bases, with 20 bases between them. The V gene's germline CDR1 is SGHRS and CDR2 YFSETQ. As DNA, the CDR3 is TGCGCCAGCTCCGACTCCCGGGGGGGCGGTGAAGCTTTCTTT. It codes for CASSDSRGGGEAFF.

The chain couples TRBV3-1 (or the pseudogene TRBV3-2) to TRBJ1-2; weak D call: TRBD1 (5 bases). Trimming pared 6 bases from V and 7 bases from J, leaving 9 bases between. This CDR3 has 11 amino acids. Germline V CDR1 and CDR2: LGHDT, YNNKEL (reference sequence). CDR3 loop: CASSPGSGYTF. DNA for the CDR3: TGTGCCAGCAGTCCAGGGTCTGGCTACACCTTC.

This chain uses TRBV7-9 with TRBJ1-1; D remains unclear. Germline V gene lookup returns CDR1 SEHNR and CDR2 FQNEAQ (reference sequence). This CDR3 is 12 amino acids long. Trimming removed 5 bases at V and 4 bases at J, with 8 bases between. The CDR3 DNA is TGTGCCAGCAGCCTCCCAACCACTGAAGCTTTCTTT. Encoded protein: CASSLPTTEAFF.

This clone was seen just once. This chain joins TRBV4-1 and TRBJ1-4; tentatively, D is TRBD1 (5 bases). CDR1 and CDR2 (germline): MGHRA, YSYEKL. The CDR3 has 16 amino acids. Trimming removed 0 bases at V and 4 bases at J, with 12 bases between. The CDR3 sequence: CASSQDGTADNEKLFF. CDR3 DNA: TGCGCCAGCAGCCAAGATGGGACGGCAGATAATGAAAAACTGTTTTTT.

V is TRBV6-5 and J is TRBJ1-3, with D hard to call. This CDR3 comprises 14 residues. V was pared by 6 bases and J by 2 bases, with 11 bases between. Germline V gives CDR1 MNHEY, CDR2 SVGAGI. The CDR3 region is CASSLRLAGNTIYF. The CDR3 DNA reads TGTGCCAGCAGCCTCAGACTGGCTGGAAACACCATATATTTT.

This rearrangement joins TRBV5-4 to TRBJ1-4; TRBD1 matches at 8 bases. The CDR3 spans 16 residues. Germline CDR1 and CDR2: SGHNT and YYREEE (reference sequence). J lost 8 bases, V lost 0 bases, and 9 bases had no gene match. CDR3 sequence (DNA): TGTGCCAGCAGCTTGGCCGGGCAGGGGGCGCGAGAAAAACTGTTTTTT. It codes for CASSLAGQGAREKLFF.

The chain joins TRBV6-5 to TRBJ1-1, with 7 bases matching TRBD1. This CDR3 is built from 11 residues. The germline CDR1 and CDR2 sequences are MNHEY and SVGAGI. With 7 bases clipped from V and 11 bases from J, the junction kept 7 bases outside the gene matches. Here the CDR3 DNA reads TGTGCCAGCAATCAGGGGGGGAGGGCTTTCTTT. It specifies CASNQGGRAFF.

In its sample, this clone was seen a few times. V is TRBV7-2 and J is TRBJ1-1, with D perhaps matching TRBD1 (5 bases). This CDR3 contains 13 residues. V was trimmed by 5 bases and J by 3 bases, leaving 10 bases between them. Germline loops: CDR1 SGHTA, CDR2 FQGNSA. The CDR3 region is CASSEGPYTEAFF. The DNA of the CDR3 is TGTGCCAGCAGCGAGGGACCCTACACTGAAGCTTTCTTT.